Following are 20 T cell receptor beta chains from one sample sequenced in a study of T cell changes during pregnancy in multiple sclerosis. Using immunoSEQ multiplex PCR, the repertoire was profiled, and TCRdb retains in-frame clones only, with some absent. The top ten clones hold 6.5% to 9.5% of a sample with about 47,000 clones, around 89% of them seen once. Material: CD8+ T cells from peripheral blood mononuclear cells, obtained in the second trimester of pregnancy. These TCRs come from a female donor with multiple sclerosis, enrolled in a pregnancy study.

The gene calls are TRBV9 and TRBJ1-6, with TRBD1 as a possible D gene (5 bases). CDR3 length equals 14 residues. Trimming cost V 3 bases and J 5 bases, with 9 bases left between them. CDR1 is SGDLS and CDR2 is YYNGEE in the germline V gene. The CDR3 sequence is CASSGGAHNSPLHF. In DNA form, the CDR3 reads TGTGCCAGCAGCGGCGGGGCTCATAATTCACCCCTCCACTTT.

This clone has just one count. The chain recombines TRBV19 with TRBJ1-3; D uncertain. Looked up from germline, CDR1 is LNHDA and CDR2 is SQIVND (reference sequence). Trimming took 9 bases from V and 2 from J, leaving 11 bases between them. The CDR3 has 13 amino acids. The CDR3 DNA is TGTGCCAGCGCGTCTAACCCTGGAAACACCATATATTTT. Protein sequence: CASASNPGNTIYF.

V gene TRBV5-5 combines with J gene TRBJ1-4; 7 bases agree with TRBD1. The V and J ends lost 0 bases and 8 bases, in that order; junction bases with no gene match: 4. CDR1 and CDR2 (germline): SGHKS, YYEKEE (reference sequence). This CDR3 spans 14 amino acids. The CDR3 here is CASSLGQGDEKLFF. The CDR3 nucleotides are TGTGCCAGCAGCTTGGGACAGGGCGACGAAAAACTGTTTTTT.

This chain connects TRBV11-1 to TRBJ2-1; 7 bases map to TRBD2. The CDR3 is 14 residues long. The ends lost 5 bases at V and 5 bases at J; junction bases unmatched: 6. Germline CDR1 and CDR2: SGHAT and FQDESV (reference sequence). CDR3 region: CASSPSSGHNEQFF. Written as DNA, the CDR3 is TGTGCCAGCAGCCCCTCTAGCGGACACAATGAGCAGTTCTTC.

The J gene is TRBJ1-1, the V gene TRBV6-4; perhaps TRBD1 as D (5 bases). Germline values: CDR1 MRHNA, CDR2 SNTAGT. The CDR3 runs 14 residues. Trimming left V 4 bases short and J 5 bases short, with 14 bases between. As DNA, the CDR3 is TGTGCCAGCAGTGTCGACGGGGGAAGAACTGAAGCTTTCTTT. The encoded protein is CASSVDGGRTEAFF.

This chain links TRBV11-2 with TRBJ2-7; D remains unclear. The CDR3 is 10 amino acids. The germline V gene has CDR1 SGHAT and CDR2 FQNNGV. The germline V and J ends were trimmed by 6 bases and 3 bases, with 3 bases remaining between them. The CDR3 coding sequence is TGTGCCAGCAGTCACTACGAGCAGTACTTC. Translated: CASSHYEQYF.

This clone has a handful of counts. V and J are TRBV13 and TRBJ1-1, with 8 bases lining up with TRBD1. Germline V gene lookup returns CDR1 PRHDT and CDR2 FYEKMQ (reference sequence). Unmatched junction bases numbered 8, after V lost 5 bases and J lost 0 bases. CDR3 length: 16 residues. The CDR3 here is CASSTGQGLMNTEAFF. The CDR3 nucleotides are TGTGCCAGCAGCACTGGACAGGGACTCATGAACACTGAAGCTTTCTTT.

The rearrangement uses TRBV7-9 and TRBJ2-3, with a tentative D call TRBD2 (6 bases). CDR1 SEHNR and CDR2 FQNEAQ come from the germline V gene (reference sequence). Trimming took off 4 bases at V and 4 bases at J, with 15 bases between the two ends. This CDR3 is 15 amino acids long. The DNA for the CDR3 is TGTGCCAGCAGCTCCCTACGCGGGGTACCAGATACGCAGTATTTT. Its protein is CASSSLRGVPDTQYF. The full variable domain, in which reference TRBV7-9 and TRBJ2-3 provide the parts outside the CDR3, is DTGVSQNPRHKITKRGQNVTFRCDPISEHNRLYWYRQTLGQGPEFLTYFQNEAQLEKSRLLSDRFSAERPKGSFSTLEIQRTEQGDSAMYLCASSSLRGVPDTQYFGPGTRLTVL.

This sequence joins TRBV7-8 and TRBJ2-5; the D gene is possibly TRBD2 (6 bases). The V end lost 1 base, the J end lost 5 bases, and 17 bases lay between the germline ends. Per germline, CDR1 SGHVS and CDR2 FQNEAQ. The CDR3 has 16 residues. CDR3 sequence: CASSLDLTPGGETQYF. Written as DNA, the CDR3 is TGTGCCAGCAGCTTAGACCTGACTCCTGGGGGGGAGACCCAGTACTTC.

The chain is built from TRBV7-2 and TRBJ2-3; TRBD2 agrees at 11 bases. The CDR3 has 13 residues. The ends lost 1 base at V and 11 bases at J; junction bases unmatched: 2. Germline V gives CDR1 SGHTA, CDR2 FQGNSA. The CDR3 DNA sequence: TGTGCCAGCAGCTTAGGGCTAGCGGGGGGGCAGTATTTT. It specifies CASSLGLAGGQYF.

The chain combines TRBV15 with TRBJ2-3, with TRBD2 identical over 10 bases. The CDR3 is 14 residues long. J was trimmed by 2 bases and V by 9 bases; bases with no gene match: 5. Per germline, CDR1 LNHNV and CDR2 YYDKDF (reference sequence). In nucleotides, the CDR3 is TGTGCCACGGAGACTAGCGGGTACACAGATACGCAGTATTTT. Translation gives CATETSGYTDTQYF.

This chain's CDR3 is CASSSAGSGGGYTF. CDR3 DNA: TGTGCCAGCAGCTCTGCGGGTTCCGGGGGGGGCTACACCTTC. V and J are TRBV7-6 and TRBJ1-2, with TRBD1 as a possible D gene (5 bases). Trimming removed 4 bases from V and 8 bases from J, with 17 bases in between. The CDR3 has 14 residues. Germline V gene lookup returns CDR1 SGHVS and CDR2 FNYEAQ. The variable domain in full, completed from reference TRBV7-6 and TRBJ1-2, reads GAGVSQSPRYKVTKRGQDVALRCDPISGHVSLYWYRQALGQGPEFLTYFNYEAQQDKSGLPNDRFSAERPEGSISTLTIQRTEQRDSAMYRCASSSAGSGGGYTFGSGTRLTVV.

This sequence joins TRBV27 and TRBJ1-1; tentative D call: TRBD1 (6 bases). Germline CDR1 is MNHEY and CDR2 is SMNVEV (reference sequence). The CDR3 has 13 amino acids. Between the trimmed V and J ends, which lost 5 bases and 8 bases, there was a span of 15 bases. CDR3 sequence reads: CASSIHRAAEAFF. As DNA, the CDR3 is TGTGCCAGCAGTATCCACAGGGCGGCGGAAGCTTTCTTT.

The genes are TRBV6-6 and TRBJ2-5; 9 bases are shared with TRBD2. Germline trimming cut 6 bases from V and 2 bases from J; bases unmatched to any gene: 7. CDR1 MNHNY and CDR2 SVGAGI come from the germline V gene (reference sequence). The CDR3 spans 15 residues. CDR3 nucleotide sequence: TGTGCCAGCAGAGATTGGACTAGCGTTCAAGAGACCCAGTACTTC. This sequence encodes CASRDWTSVQETQYF.

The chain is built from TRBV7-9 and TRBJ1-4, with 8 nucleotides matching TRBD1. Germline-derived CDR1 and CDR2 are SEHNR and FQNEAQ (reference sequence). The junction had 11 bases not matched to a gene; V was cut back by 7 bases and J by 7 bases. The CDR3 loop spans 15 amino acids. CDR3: CASTHYRGSVEKLFF. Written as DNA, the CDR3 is TGTGCCAGCACCCATTACAGGGGGAGTGTTGAAAAACTGTTTTTT.

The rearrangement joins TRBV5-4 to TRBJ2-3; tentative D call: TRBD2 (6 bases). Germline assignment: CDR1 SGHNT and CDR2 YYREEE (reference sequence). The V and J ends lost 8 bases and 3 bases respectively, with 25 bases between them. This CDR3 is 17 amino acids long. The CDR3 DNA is TGTGCCAGTCTTCCTGGCGGGGCCGCCGCTGAGACAGATACGCAGTATTTT. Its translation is CASLPGGAAAETDTQYF.

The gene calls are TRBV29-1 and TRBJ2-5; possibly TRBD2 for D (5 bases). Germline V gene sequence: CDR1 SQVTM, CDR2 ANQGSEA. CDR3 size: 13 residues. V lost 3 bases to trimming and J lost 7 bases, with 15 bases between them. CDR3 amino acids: CSVDGGRSLTQYF. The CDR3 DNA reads TGCAGCGTTGATGGAGGCAGGAGCCTGACCCAGTACTTC.

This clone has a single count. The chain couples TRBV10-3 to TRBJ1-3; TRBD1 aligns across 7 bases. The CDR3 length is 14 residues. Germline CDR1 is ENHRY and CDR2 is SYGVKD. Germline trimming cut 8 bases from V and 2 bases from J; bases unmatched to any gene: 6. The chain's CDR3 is CAISWDRTGNTIYF. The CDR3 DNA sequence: TGTGCCATCTCGTGGGACAGAACTGGAAACACCATATATTTT.

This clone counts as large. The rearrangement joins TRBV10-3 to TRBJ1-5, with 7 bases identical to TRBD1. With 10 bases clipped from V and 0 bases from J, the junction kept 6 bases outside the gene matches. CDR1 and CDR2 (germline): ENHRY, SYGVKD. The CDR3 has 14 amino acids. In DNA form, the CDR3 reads TGTGCCACCGCTACAGGGGATAGCAATCAGCCCCAGCATTTT. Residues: CATATGDSNQPQHF.

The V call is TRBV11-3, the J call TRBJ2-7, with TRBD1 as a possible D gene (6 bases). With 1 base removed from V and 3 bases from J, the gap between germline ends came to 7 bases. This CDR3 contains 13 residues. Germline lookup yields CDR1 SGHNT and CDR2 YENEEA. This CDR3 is CASSLAQGYEQYF. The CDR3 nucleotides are TGTGCCAGCAGCTTAGCACAGGGCTACGAGCAGTACTTC. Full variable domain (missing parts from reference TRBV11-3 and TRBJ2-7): EAGVVQSPRYKIIEKKQPVAFWCNPISGHNTLYWYLQNLGQGPELLIRYENEEAVDDSQLPKDRFSAERLKGVDSTLKIQPAELGDSAVYLCASSLAQGYEQYFGPGTRLTVT.